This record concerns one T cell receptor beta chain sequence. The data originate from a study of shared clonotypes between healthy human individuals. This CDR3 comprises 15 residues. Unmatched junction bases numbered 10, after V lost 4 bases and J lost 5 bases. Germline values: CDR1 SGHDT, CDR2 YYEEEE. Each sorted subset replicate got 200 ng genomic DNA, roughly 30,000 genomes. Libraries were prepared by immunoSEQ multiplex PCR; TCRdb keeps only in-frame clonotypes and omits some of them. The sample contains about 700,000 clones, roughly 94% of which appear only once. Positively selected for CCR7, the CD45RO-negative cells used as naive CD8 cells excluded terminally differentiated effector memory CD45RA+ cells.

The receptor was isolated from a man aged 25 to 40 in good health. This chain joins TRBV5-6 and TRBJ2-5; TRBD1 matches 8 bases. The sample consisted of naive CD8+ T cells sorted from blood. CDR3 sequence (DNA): TGTGCCAGCAGCACGGACAGGGATCCTGGGGAGACCCAGTACTTC. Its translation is CASSTDRDPGETQYF.